This TCR beta chain was found in a study of blood T cell repertoires in COVID-19. CDR3 length: 13 amino acids. The V end was cut by 2 bases, the J end by 12 bases, with 16 bases between. Some clones are missing from TCRdb's copy, which holds only in-frame ones; the method was immunoSEQ multiplex PCR. The sample lists hundreds of thousands of clones; 65% to 90% were seen once. Sequencing was carried out using PBMCs or T cells enriched from blood (not recorded which). The chain recombines TRBV12-3 or TRBV12-4 with TRBJ1-2; possible D gene TRBD1, 5 bases. This clonotype was obtained from a middle-aged woman with acute COVID-19. The CDR3 DNA reads TGTGCCAGCAGTTTAAAGTCGACAGCCCGGAACACCTTC. Protein sequence: CASSLKSTARNTF.